Many counts were recorded for the clone carrying this T cell receptor (beta chain). V lost 5 bases, J lost 3 bases, and 9 bases stayed unmatched. This CDR3 is built from 16 residues. In the library, unique molecular identifiers were attached to individual cDNA molecules. TCRdb independently ran MiXCR on the RACE reads; one entry per CDR3 protein. The table lists tens of thousands of distinct CDR3 sequences, around 10% of them singletons. The sample comes from a study of human T cells and chemical hapten exposure. As for the study in general: Readings were taken at 6 days from patch tests that had applied 0.01% DPC to the upper back.

Time point noted: patch test 1, 2 weeks after DPC sensitization. Treatment denoted: therapeutic diphenylcyclopropenone sensitization with weekly scalp DPC. This sequence joins TRBV5-3 and TRBJ2-1, with 9 positions matching TRBD1. TRBV5-3 is an open reading frame whose function is uncertain. The sequence was collected from a woman aged 35 to 49 with alopecia areata. Some clones in this sample may be carry-over from other donors' samples. The material was whole blood, obtained in connection with sensitization to the hapten diphenylcyclopropenone (DPC). CDR3 coding DNA: TGTGCCAGAAGTTTTACCCCGGGACAGGGCTACAATGAGCAGTTCTTC. It encodes CARSFTPGQGYNEQFF.